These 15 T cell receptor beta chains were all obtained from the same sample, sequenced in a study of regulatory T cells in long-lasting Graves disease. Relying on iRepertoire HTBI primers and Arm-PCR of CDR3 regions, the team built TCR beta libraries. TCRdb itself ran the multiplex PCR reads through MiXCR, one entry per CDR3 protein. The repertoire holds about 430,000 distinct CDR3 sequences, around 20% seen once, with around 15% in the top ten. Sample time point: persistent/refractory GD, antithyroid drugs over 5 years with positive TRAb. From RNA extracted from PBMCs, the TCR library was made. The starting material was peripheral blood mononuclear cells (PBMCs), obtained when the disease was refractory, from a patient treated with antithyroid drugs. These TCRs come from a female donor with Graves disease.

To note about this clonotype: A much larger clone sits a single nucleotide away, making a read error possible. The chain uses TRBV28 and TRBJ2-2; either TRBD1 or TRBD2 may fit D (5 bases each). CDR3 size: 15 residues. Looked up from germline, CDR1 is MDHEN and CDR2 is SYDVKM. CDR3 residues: CASSFGWYRTGELLF. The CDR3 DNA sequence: TGTGCCAGCAGTTTTGGTTGGTACAGGACCGGGGAGCTGCTTTTT.

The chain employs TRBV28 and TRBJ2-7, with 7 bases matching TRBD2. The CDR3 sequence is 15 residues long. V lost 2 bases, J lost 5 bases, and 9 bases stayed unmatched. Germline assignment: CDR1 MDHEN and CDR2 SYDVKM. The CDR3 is CASSLPSGGVNEQYF. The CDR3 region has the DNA TGTGCCAGCAGTTTACCTAGCGGAGGGGTCAACGAGCAGTACTTC.

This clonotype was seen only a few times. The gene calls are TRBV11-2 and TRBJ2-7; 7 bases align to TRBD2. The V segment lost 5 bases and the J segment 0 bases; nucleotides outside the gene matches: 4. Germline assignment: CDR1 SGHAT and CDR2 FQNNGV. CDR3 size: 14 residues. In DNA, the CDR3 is TGTGCCAGCAGCCGGGACTACCTCTCCTACGAGCAGTACTTC. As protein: CASSRDYLSYEQYF.

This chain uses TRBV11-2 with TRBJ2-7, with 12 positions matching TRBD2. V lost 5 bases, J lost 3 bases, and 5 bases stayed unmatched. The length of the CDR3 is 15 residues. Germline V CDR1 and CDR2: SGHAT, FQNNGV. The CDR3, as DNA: TGTGCCAGCAGCCCTCGGACTAGCGGGGACTACGAGCAGTACTTC. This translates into CASSPRTSGDYEQYF.

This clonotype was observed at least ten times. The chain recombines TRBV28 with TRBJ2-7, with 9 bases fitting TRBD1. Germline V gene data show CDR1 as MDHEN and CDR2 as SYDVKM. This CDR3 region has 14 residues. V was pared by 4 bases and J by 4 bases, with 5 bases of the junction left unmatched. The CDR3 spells CASSSTGGSYEQYF. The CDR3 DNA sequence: TGTGCCAGCAGTTCCACAGGGGGCTCGTACGAGCAGTACTTC. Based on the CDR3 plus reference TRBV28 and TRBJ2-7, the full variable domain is DVKVTQSSRYLVKRTGEKVFLECVQDMDHENMFWYRQDPGLGLRLIYFSYDVKMKEKGDIPEGYSVSREKKERFSLILESASTNQTSMYLCASSSTGGSYEQYFGPGTRLTVT.

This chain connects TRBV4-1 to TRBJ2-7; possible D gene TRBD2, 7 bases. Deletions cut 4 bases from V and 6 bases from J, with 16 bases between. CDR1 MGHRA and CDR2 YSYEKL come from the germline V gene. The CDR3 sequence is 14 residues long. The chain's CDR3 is CASSRGSGTPEQYF. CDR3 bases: TGCGCCAGCAGCCGTGGAAGCGGGACACCCGAGCAGTACTTC.

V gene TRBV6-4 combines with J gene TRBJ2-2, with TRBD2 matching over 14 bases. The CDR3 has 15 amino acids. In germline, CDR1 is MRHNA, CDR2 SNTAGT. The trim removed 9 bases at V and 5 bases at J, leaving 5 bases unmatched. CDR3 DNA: TGTGCCAGAAACCGGACTAGCGGGAGGACCGGGGAGCTGTTTTTT. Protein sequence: CARNRTSGRTGELFF.

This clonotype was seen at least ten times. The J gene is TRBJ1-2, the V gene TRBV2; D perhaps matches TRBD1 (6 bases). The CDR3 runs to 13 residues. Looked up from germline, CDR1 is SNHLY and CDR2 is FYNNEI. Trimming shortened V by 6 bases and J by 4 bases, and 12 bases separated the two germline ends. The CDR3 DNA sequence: TGTGCCAGCAGCGAACAGGGCCCCTATGGCTACACCTTC. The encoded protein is CASSEQGPYGYTF.

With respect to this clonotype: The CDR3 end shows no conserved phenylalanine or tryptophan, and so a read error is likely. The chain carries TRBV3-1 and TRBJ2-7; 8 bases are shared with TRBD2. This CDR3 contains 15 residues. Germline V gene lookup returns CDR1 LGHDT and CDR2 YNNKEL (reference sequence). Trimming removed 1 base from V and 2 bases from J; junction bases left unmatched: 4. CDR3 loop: CASSQGAGGAYEQYL. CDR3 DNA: TGTGCCAGCAGCCAAGGGGCGGGAGGTGCCTACGAGCAGTACCTC.

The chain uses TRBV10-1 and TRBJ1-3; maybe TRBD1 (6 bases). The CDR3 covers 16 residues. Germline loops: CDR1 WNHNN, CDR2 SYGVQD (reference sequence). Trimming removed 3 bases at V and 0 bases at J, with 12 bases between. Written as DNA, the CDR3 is TGCGCCAGCAGTGACCCAGGGGACCACTCTGGAAACACCATATATTTT. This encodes CASSDPGDHSGNTIYF.

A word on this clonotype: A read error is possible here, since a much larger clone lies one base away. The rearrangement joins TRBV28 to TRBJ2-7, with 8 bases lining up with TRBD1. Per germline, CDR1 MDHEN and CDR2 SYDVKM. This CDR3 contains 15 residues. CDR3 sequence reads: CAGSLGTGRSYEQYF. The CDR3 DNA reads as TGTGCCGGCAGTTTAGGGACAGGCCGCTCCTACGAGCAGTACTTC.

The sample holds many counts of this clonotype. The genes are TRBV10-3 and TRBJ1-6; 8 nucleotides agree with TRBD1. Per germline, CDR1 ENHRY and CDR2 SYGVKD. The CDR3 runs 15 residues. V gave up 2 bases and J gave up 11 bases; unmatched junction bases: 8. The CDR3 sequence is CAISEQPRQGTPLHF. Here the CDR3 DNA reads TGTGCCATCAGTGAGCAACCCCGACAGGGGACACCCCTCCACTTT.

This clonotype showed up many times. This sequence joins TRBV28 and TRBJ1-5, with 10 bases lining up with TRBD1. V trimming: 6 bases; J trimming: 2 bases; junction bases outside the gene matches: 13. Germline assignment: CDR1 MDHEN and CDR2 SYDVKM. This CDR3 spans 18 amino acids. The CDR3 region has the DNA TGTGCCAGCAGAACCCCGGGACAGGGGATTTTCGGCAATCAGCCCCAGCATTTT. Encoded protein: CASRTPGQGIFGNQPQHF.

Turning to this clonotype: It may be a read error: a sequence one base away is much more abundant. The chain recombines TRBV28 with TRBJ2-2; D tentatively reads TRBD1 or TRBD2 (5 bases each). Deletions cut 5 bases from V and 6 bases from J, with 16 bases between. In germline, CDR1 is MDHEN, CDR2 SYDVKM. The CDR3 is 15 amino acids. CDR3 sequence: CASSASGLQPGELFF. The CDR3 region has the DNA TGTGCCAGCAGTGCGTCGGGGCTGCAGCCCGGGGAGCTGTTTTTT.

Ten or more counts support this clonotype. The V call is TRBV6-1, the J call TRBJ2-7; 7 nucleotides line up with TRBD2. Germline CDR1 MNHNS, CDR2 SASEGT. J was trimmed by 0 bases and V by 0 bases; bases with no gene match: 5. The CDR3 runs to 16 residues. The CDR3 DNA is TGTGCCAGCAGTGAAGCGCAAGGCGGGAGCTCCTACGAGCAGTACTTC. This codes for CASSEAQGGSSYEQYF.